The 10 T cell receptor beta chains below were found in one sample sequenced in a study of OX40 agonist ivuxolimab in advanced cancers. Only in-frame clones appear in the TCRdb table, and some are missing; sequencing was by immunoSEQ multiplex PCR. The table records over 40,000 clones, more than 70% of them present only once. The starting material was CD4+ or CD8+ T cells sorted from blood, obtained in a trial of the OX40 agonist ivuxolimab. These receptors were obtained from an adult with an advanced solid tumor such as melanoma, head and neck, liver or kidney cancer.

The rearrangement links TRBV4-1 to TRBJ2-7; D remains unclear. V was pared by 9 bases and J by 3 bases, with 3 bases between. Germline V gene sequence: CDR1 MGHRA, CDR2 YSYEKL. CDR3 length: 9 amino acids. CDR3 sequence (DNA): TGCGCCAGTCACTACGAGCAGTACTTC. Translating gives CASHYEQYF.

The chain couples TRBV11-1 to TRBJ1-1; TRBD1 aligns across 9 bases. Germline V CDR1 and CDR2: SGHAT, FQDESV (reference sequence). There are 14 residues in the CDR3. V dropped 4 bases and J dropped 7; count of bases not matched to a gene: 7. CDR3 DNA sequence: TGTGCCAGCAGCTCTGGACAGGGGCATGGTGAAGCTTTCTTT. Its translation is CASSSGQGHGEAFF.

There are a few counts of this clone. J is TRBJ2-1 and V is TRBV27; 10 positions match TRBD2. Germline V gene lookup returns CDR1 MNHEY and CDR2 SMNVEV (reference sequence). The ends lost 7 bases at V and 0 bases at J; junction bases unmatched: 3. The CDR3 covers 15 residues. This CDR3 is CASIPSGSSYNEQFF. Here the CDR3 DNA reads TGTGCCAGCATTCCTAGCGGGAGCTCCTACAATGAGCAGTTCTTC.

The rearrangement uses TRBV5-4 and TRBJ2-1, with TRBD2 matching over 13 bases. Losses at the gene ends were 5 bases for V and 7 bases for J; bases not matched to a gene: 12. The CDR3 consists of 17 residues. Germline CDR1 and CDR2: SGHNT and YYREEE (reference sequence). The CDR3 bases are TGTGCCAGCAGGAGGGCTGCCGGGACTAGCGGGACTAATGAGCAGTTCTTC. It is translated as CASRRAAGTSGTNEQFF.

This clone was observed a single time. The V and J genes are TRBV5-1 and TRBJ2-1; TRBD2 agrees at 10 bases. Germline trimming cut 2 bases from V and 8 bases from J; bases unmatched to any gene: 7. This CDR3 comprises 15 residues. In germline, CDR1 is SGHRS, CDR2 YFSETQ. Here the CDR3 DNA reads TGCGCCAGCAGCTTCTCTAGCGGGAGAGGGCATGAGCAGTTCTTC. Its protein product is CASSFSSGRGHEQFF.

V usage is TRBV5-4 and J usage is TRBJ1-1, with D tentatively TRBD1 (5 bases). Trimming stripped 4 bases from V and 3 bases from J, with 16 bases between. Germline values: CDR1 SGHNT, CDR2 YYREEE (reference sequence). CDR3 length equals 15 residues. The CDR3 is CASSQTDRGHTEAFF. The CDR3 nucleotides read TGTGCCAGCAGCCAGACAGACAGAGGGCACACTGAAGCTTTCTTT.

This chain connects TRBV6-1 to TRBJ2-1; 7 bases are a match to TRBD1. Germline V gene data show CDR1 as MNHNS and CDR2 as SASEGT. The CDR3 extends over 15 amino acids. Trimming removed 5 bases from V and 1 base from J; junction bases left unmatched: 5. In DNA, the CDR3 is TGTGCCAGCAGTTTAGGGGGCGCGTCCTACAATGAGCAGTTCTTC. Protein: CASSLGGASYNEQFF.

This chain links TRBV9 with TRBJ1-3, with a tentative D call TRBD1 (5 bases). Trimming shortened V by 1 base and J by 0 bases, and 20 bases separated the two germline ends. CDR1 and CDR2 (germline): SGDLS, YYNGEE. The length of the CDR3 is 19 residues. The CDR3 loop is CASSVSVLNTGISGNTIYF. The CDR3 coding sequence is TGTGCCAGCAGCGTATCGGTACTAAACACAGGCATCTCTGGAAACACCATATATTTT.

This chain connects TRBV7-8 to TRBJ1-1; maybe TRBD1 (5 bases). The germline gives CDR1 SGHVS, CDR2 FQNEAQ. V gave up 5 bases and J gave up 0 bases, with 19 bases separating them. This CDR3 comprises 17 residues. The CDR3 DNA sequence: TGTGCCAGCAGCGGACCGGGACGGATGTCACTGAACACTGAAGCTTTCTTT. Amino acid sequence: CASSGPGRMSLNTEAFF.

This chain joins TRBV5-1 and TRBJ1-5; TRBD1 aligns across 8 bases. J lost 4 bases, V lost 4 bases, and 4 bases had no gene match. The CDR3 spans 14 residues. The germline V gene encodes CDR1 SGHRS and CDR2 YFSETQ. The CDR3 is CASSTGQVNQPQHF. CDR3 coding DNA: TGCGCCAGCAGCACGGGACAGGTTAATCAGCCCCAGCATTTT. Combining the CDR3 with reference TRBV5-1 and TRBJ1-5 gives the whole variable domain KAGVTQTPRYLIKTRGQQVTLSCSPISGHRSVSWYQQTPGQGLQFLFEYFSETQRNKGNFPGRFSGRQFSNSRSEMNVSTLELGDSALYLCASSTGQVNQPQHFGDGTRLSIL.